These 16 T cell receptor beta chains were sequenced from one sample in a study of control samples from healthy donors and cancer patients. Sequencing was performed with immunoSEQ multiplex PCR; in TCRdb, only in-frame clones are kept and a portion is missing. The sample lists about 130,000 clones, roughly 89% occurring once. Source material: blood. These receptors all come from a man aged 18 to 35 in good health.

The rearrangement joins TRBV7-9 to TRBJ2-7; D is unclear. The V end was cut by 2 bases, the J end by 3 bases, with 5 bases between. Germline CDR1 SEHNR, CDR2 FQNEAQ (reference sequence). CDR3 length: 12 residues. CDR3 loop: CASSLTNYEQYF. CDR3 in DNA: TGTGCCAGCAGCTTAACCAACTACGAGCAGTACTTC. Full variable domain (outside the CDR3, taken from reference TRBV7-9 and TRBJ2-7): DTGVSQNPRHKITKRGQNVTFRCDPISEHNRLYWYRQTLGQGPEFLTYFQNEAQLEKSRLLSDRFSAERPKGSFSTLEIQRTEQGDSAMYLCASSLTNYEQYFGPGTRLTVT.

J is TRBJ2-7 and V is TRBV19, with D perhaps assigned TRBD1 or TRBD2 (5 bases each). Germline V CDR1 and CDR2: LNHDA, SQIVND (reference sequence). The CDR3 is 14 amino acids. V lost 5 bases and J lost 2, with 13 bases in between. The CDR3 is CASSARDGAYEQYF. The CDR3 nucleotides are TGTGCCAGTAGTGCCCGGGACGGTGCCTACGAGCAGTACTTC.

This chain joins TRBV3-1 (or the pseudogene TRBV3-2) and TRBJ1-2; D gene unclear. The V gene's germline CDR1 is LGHDT and CDR2 YNNKEL (reference sequence). Trimming took 4 bases from V and 0 from J, leaving 9 bases between them. The CDR3 is made up of 14 amino acids. In DNA, the CDR3 is TGTGCCAGCAGCCTGGAAGTTTCTAACTATGGCTACACCTTC. Translating it yields CASSLEVSNYGYTF.

This clone showed up just once. This rearrangement joins TRBV5-1 to TRBJ2-1; 8 bases agree with TRBD1. The ends lost 4 bases at V and 7 bases at J; junction bases unmatched: 7. Germline-derived CDR1 and CDR2 are SGHRS and YFSETQ. This CDR3 is 14 amino acids long. The CDR3 sequence: CASSPDREGNEQFF. As DNA, the CDR3 is TGCGCCAGCAGCCCGGACAGGGAAGGGAATGAGCAGTTCTTC.

This rearrangement joins TRBV5-1 to TRBJ2-3, with TRBD1 as a possible D gene (7 bases). This CDR3 has 16 amino acids. Germline assignment: CDR1 SGHRS and CDR2 YFSETQ. Trimming left V 2 bases short and J 4 bases short, with 17 bases between. CDR3 amino acids: CASSLRTGGGSDTQYF. The CDR3 nucleotides are TGCGCCAGCAGCTTACGGACAGGAGGGGGGTCAGATACGCAGTATTTT.

The chain is built from TRBV2 and TRBJ1-5; D might be TRBD1 (5 bases). The V and J ends lost 4 bases and 0 bases respectively, with 19 bases between them. Germline CDR1 reads SNHLY; CDR2 reads FYNNEI. There are 18 residues in the CDR3. CDR3 region: CASSGARARIYSNQPQHF. The CDR3 nucleotides read TGTGCCAGCAGTGGAGCCAGGGCGAGGATTTATAGCAATCAGCCCCAGCATTTT.

The gene calls are TRBV19 and TRBJ1-1; D remains unclear. Germline V CDR1 and CDR2: LNHDA, SQIVND (reference sequence). The germline V and J ends were trimmed by 3 bases and 8 bases, with 16 bases remaining between them. The CDR3 extends over 14 amino acids. CDR3 sequence (DNA): TGTGCCAGTAGTATTATCGGAGGGTCAGAAGAAGCTTTCTTT. Protein sequence: CASSIIGGSEEAFF.

The chain is built from TRBV27 and TRBJ1-6, with D maybe TRBD1 (5 bases). V was trimmed by 4 bases and J by 5 bases, leaving 15 bases between them. CDR3 length: 16 amino acids. CDR1 is MNHEY, CDR2 SMNVEV, per germline (reference sequence). DNA for the CDR3: TGTGCCAGCAGTTCGCTATCCGGGACTAATAATTCACCCCTCCACTTT. Translating gives CASSSLSGTNNSPLHF.

The V and J genes are TRBV5-4 and TRBJ2-5; 8 nucleotides agree with TRBD1. V was clipped by 4 bases and J by 5 bases; unmatched bases: 13. Germline-derived CDR1 and CDR2 are SGHNT and YYREEE (reference sequence). The CDR3 sequence is 16 residues long. This CDR3 is CASSRALDRDRETQYF. The CDR3 DNA follows: TGTGCCAGCAGCCGGGCTTTGGACAGGGATAGGGAGACCCAGTACTTC.

This chain joins TRBV15 and TRBJ1-6; no clear D. CDR3 length: 12 amino acids. The germline CDR1 and CDR2 sequences are LNHNV and YYDKDF (reference sequence). V shed 1 base and J shed 7 bases, with 2 bases lying between them. The CDR3 protein is CATSRGNSPLHF. The CDR3 DNA is TGTGCCACCAGCAGAGGGAATTCACCCCTCCACTTT.

The CDR3, as DNA: TGCGCCAGCAGCTTGGGCAGGGCGGCCGGGGAGCTGTTTTTT. It is translated as CASSLGRAAGELFF. The rearrangement links TRBV5-1 to TRBJ2-2; weak D call: TRBD1 (5 bases). Trimming cost V 0 bases and J 6 bases, with 9 bases left between them. This CDR3 has 14 residues. Germline V gene data show CDR1 as SGHRS and CDR2 as YFSETQ.

V gene TRBV13 combines with J gene TRBJ2-3; 7 nucleotides match TRBD2. In germline, CDR1 is PRHDT, CDR2 FYEKMQ (reference sequence). The J segment lost 7 bases and the V segment lost 2 bases, leaving 6 bases of the junction unmatched. The CDR3 totals 14 residues. As DNA, the CDR3 is TGTGCCAGCAGCTTATCTAGCGGAAAAAATACGCAGTATTTT. Translation gives CASSLSSGKNTQYF.

Notes on this clone: Other nucleotide sequences from this sample produce the same CDR3. The chain is built from TRBV6-5 and TRBJ1-2, with D hard to call. V lost 0 bases and J lost 7, with 6 bases in between. The CDR3 is made up of 12 amino acids. CDR1 is MNHEY and CDR2 is SVGAGI in the germline V gene. The CDR3, as DNA: TGTGCCAGCAGTTACTCGACGGGTGGCTACACCTTC. Translating gives CASSYSTGGYTF.

CDR3 protein: CASSDEGGASGYTF. CDR3 sequence (DNA): TGTGCCAGCAGTGACGAGGGGGGCGCGAGTGGCTACACCTTC. The rearrangement joins TRBV6-4 to TRBJ1-2; D perhaps matches TRBD1 (6 bases). Germline V lookup: CDR1 MRHNA, CDR2 SNTAGT. The CDR3 spans 14 residues. The germline V and J ends were trimmed by 2 bases and 7 bases, with 14 bases remaining between them.

The V call is TRBV4-2, the J call TRBJ2-7, with a weak D call TRBD2 (5 bases). This CDR3 is 13 amino acids long. V dropped 1 base and J dropped 7 bases, with 11 bases sitting between them. Looked up from germline, CDR1 is LGHNA and CDR2 is YNFKEQ. CDR3: CASSQGPREEQYF. The CDR3 region has the DNA TGTGCCAGCAGCCAAGGTCCTAGGGAGGAGCAGTACTTC.

The J gene is TRBJ1-6, the V gene TRBV23-1; TRBD1 is a possible D gene (5 bases). TRBV23-1 is an open reading frame whose function is uncertain. The CDR3 length is 16 residues. V dropped 0 bases and J dropped 5 bases, with 11 bases sitting between them. Here the CDR3 reads CASSQSWQGHNSPLHF. The CDR3 DNA reads as TGCGCCAGCAGTCAATCCTGGCAGGGCCATAATTCACCCCTCCACTTT.